This T cell receptor (beta chain) was identified during a study of T cell responses to AZD1222 COVID-19 vaccine. This CDR3 has 15 amino acids. V lost 2 bases, J lost 6 bases, and 16 bases lay in between. CDR1 is LGHNA, CDR2 YNFKEQ, per germline. The repertoire was sequenced with immunoSEQ multiplex PCR; TCRdb's copy has only in-frame clones and lacks some. Of over 130,000 clones detected, about 94% appear once; the ten largest clones hold less than 5%. The TCR comes from an adult who received the AZD1222 COVID-19 vaccine. The chain is built from TRBV4-2 and TRBJ1-2; D may be TRBD1 (6 bases). This specimen was peripheral blood, taken 28 days after the second AZD1222 dose. CDR3: CASSQIQGSRDGYTF. As DNA, the CDR3 is TGTGCCAGCAGCCAAATCCAGGGGAGTAGAGATGGCTACACCTTC.